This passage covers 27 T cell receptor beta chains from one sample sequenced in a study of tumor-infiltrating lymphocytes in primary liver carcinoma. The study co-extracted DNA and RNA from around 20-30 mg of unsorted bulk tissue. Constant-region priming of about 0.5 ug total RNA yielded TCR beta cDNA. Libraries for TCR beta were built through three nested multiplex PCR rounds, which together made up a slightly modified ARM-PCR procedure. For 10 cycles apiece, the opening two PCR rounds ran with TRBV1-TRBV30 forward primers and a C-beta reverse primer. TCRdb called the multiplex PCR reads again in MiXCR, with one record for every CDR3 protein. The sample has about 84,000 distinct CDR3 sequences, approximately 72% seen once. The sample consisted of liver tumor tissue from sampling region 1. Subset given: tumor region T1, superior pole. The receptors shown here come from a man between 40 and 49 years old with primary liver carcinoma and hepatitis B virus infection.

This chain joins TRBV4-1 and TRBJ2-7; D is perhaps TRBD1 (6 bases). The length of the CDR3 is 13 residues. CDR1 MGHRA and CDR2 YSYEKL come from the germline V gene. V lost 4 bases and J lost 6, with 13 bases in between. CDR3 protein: CASSRAATGEQYF. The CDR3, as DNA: TGCGCCAGCAGCCGGGCTGCGACAGGCGAGCAGTACTTC.

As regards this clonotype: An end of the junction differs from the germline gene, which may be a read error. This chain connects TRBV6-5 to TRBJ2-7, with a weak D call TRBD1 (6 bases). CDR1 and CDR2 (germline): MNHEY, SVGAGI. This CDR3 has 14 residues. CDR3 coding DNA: TGTGCCAGCAGTTACCCCGGACAGTGTGGAGAGCAATACTTC. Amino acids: CASSYPGQCGEQYF.

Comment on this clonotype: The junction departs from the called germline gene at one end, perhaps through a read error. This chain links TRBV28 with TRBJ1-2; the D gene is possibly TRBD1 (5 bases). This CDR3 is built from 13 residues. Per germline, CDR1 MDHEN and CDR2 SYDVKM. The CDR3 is CASSLGGNYGYIF. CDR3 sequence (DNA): TGTGCCAGCAGTTTAGGGGGGAACTATGGCTACATCTTC.

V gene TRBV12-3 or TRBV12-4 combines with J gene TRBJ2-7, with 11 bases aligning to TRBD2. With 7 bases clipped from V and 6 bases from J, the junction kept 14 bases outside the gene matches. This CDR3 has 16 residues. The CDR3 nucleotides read TGTGCCAGCATCACGGGACTAGCGGTAGCAACCGGCGAGCAGTACTTC. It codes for CASITGLAVATGEQYF.

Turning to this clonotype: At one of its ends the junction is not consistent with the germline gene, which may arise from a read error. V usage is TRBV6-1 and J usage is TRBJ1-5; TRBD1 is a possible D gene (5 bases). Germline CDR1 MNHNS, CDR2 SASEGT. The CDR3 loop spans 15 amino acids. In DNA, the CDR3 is TGTGCCAGCGGTGAACGGGGCTTTGGCAATCAGCCCCAGCATTTT. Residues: CASGERGFGNQPQHF.

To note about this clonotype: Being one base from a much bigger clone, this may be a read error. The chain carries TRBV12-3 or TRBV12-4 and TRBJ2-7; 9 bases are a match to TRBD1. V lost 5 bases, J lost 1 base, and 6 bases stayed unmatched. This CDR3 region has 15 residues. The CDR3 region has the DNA TGTGCCAGCAGTCTTATGGGACAGGGTTCCTACGAGCAGTACTTC. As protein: CASSLMGQGSYEQYF.

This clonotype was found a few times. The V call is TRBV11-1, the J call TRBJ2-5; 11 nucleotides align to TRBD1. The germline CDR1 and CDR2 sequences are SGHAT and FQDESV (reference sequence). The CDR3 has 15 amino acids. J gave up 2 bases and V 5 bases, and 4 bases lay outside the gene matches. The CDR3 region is CASSPGQGDQETQYF. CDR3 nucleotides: TGTGCCAGCAGCCCGGGACAGGGGGATCAAGAGACCCAGTACTTC. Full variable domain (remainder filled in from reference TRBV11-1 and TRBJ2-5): EAEVAQSPRYKITEKSQAVAFWCDPISGHATLYWYRQILGQGPELLVQFQDESVVDDSQLPKDRFSAERLKGVDSTLKIQPAELGDSAMYLCASSPGQGDQETQYFGPGTRLLVL.

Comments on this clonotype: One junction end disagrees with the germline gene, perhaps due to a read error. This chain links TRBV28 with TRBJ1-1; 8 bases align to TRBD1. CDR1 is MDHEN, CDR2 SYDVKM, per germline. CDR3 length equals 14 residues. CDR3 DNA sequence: TGTGCTAGCAGTTCCCCGACAGGGGCCACTGAAGCTCTCTTT. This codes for CASSSPTGATEALF.

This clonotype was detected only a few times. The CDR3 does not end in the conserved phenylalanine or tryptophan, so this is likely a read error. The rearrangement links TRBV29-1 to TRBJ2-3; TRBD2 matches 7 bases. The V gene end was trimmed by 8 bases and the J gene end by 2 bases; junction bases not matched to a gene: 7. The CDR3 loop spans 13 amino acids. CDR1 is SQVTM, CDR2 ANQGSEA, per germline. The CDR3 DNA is TGCAGCATTCGAGCGGGGACCACAGATACGCAGTATTTA. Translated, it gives CSIRAGTTDTQYL.

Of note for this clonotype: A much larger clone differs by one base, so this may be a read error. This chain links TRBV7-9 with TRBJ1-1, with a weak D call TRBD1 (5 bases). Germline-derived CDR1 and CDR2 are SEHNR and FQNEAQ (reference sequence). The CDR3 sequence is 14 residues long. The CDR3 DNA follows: TGTGCCACCAGCTGGGGGGGAGCGGACACTGAAGCTTTCTTT. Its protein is CATSWGGADTEAFF.

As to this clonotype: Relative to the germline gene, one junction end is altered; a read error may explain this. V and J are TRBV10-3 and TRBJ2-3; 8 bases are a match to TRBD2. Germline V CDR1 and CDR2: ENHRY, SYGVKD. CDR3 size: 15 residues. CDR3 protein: CAISEPKAGADTQYF. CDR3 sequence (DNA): TGTGCCATAAGTGAGCCGAAAGCGGGAGCAGATACGCAGTATTTT.

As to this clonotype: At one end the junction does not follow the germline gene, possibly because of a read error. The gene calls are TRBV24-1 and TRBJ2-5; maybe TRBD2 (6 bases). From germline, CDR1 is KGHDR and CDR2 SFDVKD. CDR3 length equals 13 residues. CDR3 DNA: TGTGCCACCGAACGTTCGGGAGAAGAGGCCCAGTACTTC. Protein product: CATERSGEEAQYF.

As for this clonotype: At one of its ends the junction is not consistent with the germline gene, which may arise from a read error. This CDR3 is CASRSYYQQYF. The CDR3 DNA reads TGCGCCAGCCGGAGTTACTACCAGCAGTACTTC. V gene TRBV10-2 combines with J gene TRBJ2-7; D ambiguous. The CDR3 sequence is 11 residues long. Germline V CDR1 and CDR2: WSHSY, SAAADI.

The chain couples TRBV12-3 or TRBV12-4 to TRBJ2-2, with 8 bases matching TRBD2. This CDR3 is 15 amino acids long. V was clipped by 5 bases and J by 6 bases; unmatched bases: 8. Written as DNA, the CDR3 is TGTGCCAGCAGTGGCAGCGGGGGTTCCCCCGGGGAGCTGTTTTTT. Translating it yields CASSGSGGSPGELFF.

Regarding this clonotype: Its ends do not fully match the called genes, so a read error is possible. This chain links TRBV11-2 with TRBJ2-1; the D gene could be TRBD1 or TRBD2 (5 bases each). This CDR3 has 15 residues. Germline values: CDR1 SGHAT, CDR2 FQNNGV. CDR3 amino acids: CVSVLGDLWGHEQFF. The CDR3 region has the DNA TGTGTCAGCGTATTAGGGGACCTCTGGGGACATGAGCAGTTCTTC.

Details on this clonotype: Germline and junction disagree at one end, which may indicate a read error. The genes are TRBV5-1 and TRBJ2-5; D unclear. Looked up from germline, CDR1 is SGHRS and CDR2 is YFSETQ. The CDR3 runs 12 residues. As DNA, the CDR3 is TGCACCAGTAGAATGTACCAAGAGACCCAGTACTTC. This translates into CTSRMYQETQYF.

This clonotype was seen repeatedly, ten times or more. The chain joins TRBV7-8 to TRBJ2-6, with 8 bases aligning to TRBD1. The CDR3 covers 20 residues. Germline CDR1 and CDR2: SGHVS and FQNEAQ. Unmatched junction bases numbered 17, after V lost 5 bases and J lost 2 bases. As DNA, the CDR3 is TGTGCCAGCAGCCGCCGGACAGGGCCTCAACTCGGAACTGGGGCCAACGTCCTGACTTTC. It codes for CASSRRTGPQLGTGANVLTF.

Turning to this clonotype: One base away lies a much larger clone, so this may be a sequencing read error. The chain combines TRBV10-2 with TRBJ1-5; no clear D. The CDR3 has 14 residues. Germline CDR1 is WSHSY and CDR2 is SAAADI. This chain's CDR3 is CASSFDSRNQLQHF. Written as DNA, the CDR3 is TGCGCCAGCAGTTTTGACTCGCGCAATCAGCTCCAGCATTTT.

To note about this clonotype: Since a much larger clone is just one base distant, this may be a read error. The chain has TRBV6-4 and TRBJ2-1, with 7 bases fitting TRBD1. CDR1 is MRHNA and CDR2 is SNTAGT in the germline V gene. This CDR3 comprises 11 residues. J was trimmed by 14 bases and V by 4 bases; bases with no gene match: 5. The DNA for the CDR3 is TGTGCCAGCAGTGCTCGACAGGGAAAGTTCTTC. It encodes CASSARQGKFF.

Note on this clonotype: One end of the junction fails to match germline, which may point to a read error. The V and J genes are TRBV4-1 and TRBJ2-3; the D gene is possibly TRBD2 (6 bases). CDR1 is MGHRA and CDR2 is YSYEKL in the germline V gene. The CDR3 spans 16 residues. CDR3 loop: CACSPEAGISIDTQYF. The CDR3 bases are TGCGCGTGCAGCCCAGAGGCGGGGATAAGCATAGATACGCAGTATTTT.

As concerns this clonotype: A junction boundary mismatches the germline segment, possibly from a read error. In DNA form, the CDR3 reads TGCGTCAGCAGGACCGCCGATAATTCACCCCTCCACTTT. This sequence encodes CVSRTADNSPLHF. The gene calls are TRBV6-1 and TRBJ1-6; D remains ambiguous. The CDR3 runs 13 residues. Germline V gives CDR1 MNHNS, CDR2 SASEGT.

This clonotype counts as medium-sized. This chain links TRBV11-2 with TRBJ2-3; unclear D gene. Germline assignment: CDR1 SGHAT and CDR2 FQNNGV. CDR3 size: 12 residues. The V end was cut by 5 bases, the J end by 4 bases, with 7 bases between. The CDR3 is CASSAWADTQYF. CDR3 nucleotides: TGTGCCAGCAGCGCTTGGGCAGATACGCAGTATTTT.

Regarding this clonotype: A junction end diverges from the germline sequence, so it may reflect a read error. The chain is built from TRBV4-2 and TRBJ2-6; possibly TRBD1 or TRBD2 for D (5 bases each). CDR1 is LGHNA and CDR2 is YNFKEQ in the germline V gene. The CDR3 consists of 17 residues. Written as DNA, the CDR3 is TGTGCCAGCAGTCCAGAGGGGCCTTACTCTGGGGCCAACGTCCTGGCTTTC. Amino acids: CASSPEGPYSGANVLAF.

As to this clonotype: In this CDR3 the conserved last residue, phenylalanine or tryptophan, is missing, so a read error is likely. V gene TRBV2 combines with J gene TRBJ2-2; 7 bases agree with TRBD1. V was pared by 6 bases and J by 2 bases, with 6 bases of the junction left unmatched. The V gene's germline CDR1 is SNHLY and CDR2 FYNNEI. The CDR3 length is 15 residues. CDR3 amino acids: CASRYDRVNTGELFL. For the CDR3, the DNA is TGTGCCAGCAGATACGACAGGGTTAACACCGGGGAGCTGTTTCTT.

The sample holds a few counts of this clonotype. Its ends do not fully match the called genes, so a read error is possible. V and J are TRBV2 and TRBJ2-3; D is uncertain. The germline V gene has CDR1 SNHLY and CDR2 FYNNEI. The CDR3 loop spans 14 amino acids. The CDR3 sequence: CTSSDTAGPGTQYF. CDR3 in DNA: TGTACCAGCAGTGATACCGCCGGGCCGGGTACGCAGTATTTT. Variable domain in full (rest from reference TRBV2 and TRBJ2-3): EPEVTQTPSHQVTQMGQEVILRCVPISNHLYFYWYRQILGQKVEFLVSFYNNEISEKSEIFDDQFSVERPDGSNFTLKIRSTKLEDSAMYFCTSSDTAGPGTQYFGPGTRLTVL.

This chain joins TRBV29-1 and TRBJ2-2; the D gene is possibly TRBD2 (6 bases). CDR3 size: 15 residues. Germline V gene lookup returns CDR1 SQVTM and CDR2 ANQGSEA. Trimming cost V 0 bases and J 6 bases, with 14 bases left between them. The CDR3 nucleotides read TGCAGCGTTGAAGACGCCTCGGGAGCTCCCGGGGAGCTGTTTTTT. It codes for CSVEDASGAPGELFF.

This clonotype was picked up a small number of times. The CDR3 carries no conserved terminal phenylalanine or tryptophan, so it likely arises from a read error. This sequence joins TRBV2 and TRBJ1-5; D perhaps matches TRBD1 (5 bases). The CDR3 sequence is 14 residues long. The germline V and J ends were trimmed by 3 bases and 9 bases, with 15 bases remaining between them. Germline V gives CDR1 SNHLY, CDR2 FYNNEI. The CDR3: CASSDPGRIWPQHL. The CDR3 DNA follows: TGTGCCAGCAGTGACCCGGGACGTATATGGCCCCAGCATCTT.